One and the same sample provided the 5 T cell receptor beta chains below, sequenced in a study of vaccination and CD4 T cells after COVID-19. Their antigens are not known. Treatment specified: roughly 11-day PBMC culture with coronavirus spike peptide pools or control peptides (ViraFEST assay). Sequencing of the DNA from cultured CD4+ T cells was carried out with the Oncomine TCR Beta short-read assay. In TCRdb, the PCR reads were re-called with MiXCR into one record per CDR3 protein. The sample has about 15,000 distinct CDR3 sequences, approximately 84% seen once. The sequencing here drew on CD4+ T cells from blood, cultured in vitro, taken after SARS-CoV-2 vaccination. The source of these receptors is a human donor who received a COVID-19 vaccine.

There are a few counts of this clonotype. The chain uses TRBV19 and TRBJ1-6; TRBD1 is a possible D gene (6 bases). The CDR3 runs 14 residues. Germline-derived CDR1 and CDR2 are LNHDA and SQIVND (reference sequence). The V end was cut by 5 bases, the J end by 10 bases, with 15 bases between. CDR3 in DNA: TGTGCCAGTAGTCCGAACAGGGAGATGTCACCCCTCCACTTT. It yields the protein CASSPNREMSPLHF.

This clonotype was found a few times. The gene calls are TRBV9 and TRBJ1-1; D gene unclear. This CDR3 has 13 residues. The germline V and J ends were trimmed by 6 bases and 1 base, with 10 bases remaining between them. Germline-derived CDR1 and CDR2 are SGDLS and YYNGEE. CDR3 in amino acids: CASTTVTNTEAFF. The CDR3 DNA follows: TGTGCCAGCACCACAGTAACGAACACTGAAGCTTTCTTT.

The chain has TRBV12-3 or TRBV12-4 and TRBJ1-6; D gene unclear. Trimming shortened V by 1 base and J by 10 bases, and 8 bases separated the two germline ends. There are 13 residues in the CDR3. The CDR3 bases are TGTGCCAGCAGTTTAGGGCAGAAATCACCCCTCCACTTT. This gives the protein CASSLGQKSPLHF.

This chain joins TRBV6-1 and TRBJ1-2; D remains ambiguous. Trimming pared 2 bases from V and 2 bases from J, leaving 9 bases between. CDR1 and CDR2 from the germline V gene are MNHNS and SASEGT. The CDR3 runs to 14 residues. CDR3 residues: CASSEKYANYGYTF. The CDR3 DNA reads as TGTGCCAGCAGTGAAAAATACGCCAACTATGGCTACACCTTC.

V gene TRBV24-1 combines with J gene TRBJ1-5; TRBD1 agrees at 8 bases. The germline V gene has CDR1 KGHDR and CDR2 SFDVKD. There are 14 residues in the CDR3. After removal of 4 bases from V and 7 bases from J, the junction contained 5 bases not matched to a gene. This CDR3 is CATSERTGSQPQHF. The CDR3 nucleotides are TGTGCCACCAGTGAGAGGACAGGGAGCCAGCCCCAGCATTTT.